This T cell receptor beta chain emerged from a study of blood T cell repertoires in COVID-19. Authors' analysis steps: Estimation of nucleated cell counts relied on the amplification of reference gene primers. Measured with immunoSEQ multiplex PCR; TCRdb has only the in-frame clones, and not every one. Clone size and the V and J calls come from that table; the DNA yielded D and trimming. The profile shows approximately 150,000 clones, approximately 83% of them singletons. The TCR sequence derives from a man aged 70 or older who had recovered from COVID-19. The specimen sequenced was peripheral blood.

The CDR3 nucleotides are TGTGCCAGCAGCCGGACTAGCCGGGAGGTAGAGACCCAGTACTTC. Protein sequence: CASSRTSREVETQYF. This chain uses TRBV7-9 with TRBJ2-5; TRBD2 agrees at 8 bases. V gave up 5 bases and J gave up 4 bases; unmatched junction bases: 9. The CDR3 contains 15 residues. The germline V gene encodes CDR1 SEHNR and CDR2 FQNEAQ (reference sequence).